This T cell receptor (beta chain) was recorded in a study of blood T cell repertoires in COVID-19. Study details: COVID-19 samples collected from the United States, Italy and Spain covered acute and convalescent phases.

Original handling: The authors estimated nucleated cell counts from reference gene primer amplification. The assay was immunoSEQ multiplex PCR, and TCRdb's table has in-frame clones only and misses some. Clone size and V and J calls were adopted from that table, with D and trimming inferred from the DNA. Counted here are fewer than 500,000 clones, around nine tenths occurring once; the ten biggest clones make up 0.65% to 1%. Comments on this clone: This same CDR3 is encoded by further DNA sequences in the sample.

The CDR3 is 14 residues long. Germline V gene data show CDR1 as LGHDT and CDR2 as YNNKEL (reference sequence). V lost 3 bases and J lost 1; bases outside the gene matches: 2. What was sequenced was peripheral blood. V is TRBV3-1 (or the pseudogene TRBV3-2) and J is TRBJ2-5, with 7 bases matching TRBD1. The TCR comes from a man younger than 35 with COVID-19, enrolled during active disease. The CDR3 region is CASSQRTGQETQYF. The CDR3 DNA reads as TGTGCCAGCAGCCAGAGGACAGGCCAAGAGACCCAGTACTTC.